Following are 19 T cell receptor beta chains from one sample sequenced in a study of cytomegalovirus exposure and HLA in healthy donors (dated 2017 in TCRdb). Libraries were prepared through the immunoSEQ multiplex PCR assay. For the multiplex PCR, a mixture combining 60 forward primers for TCR Vbeta segments and 13 reverse primers for TCR Jbeta segments was used. This is the immuneACCESS table as TCRdb keeps it, with only in-frame sequences that have V and J called. A part of the clones is gone; compared with another copy, unresolved V genes explain less than half, and the rest is unexplained. This sample is represented by approximately 160,000 clones; 75% to 85% of them were singletons. The leading ten clones occupy roughly 13% of the sample. The material sequenced was PBMCs. The source of these receptors is a woman in her fifties or sixties in good health and CMV-seropositive.

The V call is TRBV14, the J call TRBJ1-1; D gene ambiguous. The V and J ends lost 1 base and 6 bases respectively, with 9 bases between them. The germline V gene encodes CDR1 SGHDN and CDR2 FVKESK. This CDR3 contains 13 residues. In DNA, the CDR3 is TGTGCCAGCAGCCAAGTAGGAGCGGCTGAAGCTTTCTTT. Protein: CASSQVGAAEAFF.

This chain links TRBV6-5 with TRBJ1-1; D gene ambiguous. The CDR3 is 12 residues long. CDR1 is MNHEY, CDR2 SVGAGI, per germline. Trimming removed 5 bases from V and 7 bases from J, with 11 bases in between. The CDR3: CASSVYGGEAFF. The CDR3 DNA is TGTGCCAGCAGTGTCTATGGCGGTGAAGCTTTCTTT.

The rearrangement joins TRBV5-1 to TRBJ2-7; 7 bases match TRBD1. The CDR3 is 13 residues long. V was pared by 6 bases and J by 0 bases, with 3 bases of the junction left unmatched. Looked up from germline, CDR1 is SGHRS and CDR2 is YFSETQ. The CDR3 reads CASNTGASYEQYF. CDR3 DNA sequence: TGCGCCAGCAACACAGGGGCCTCCTACGAGCAGTACTTC.

The rearrangement joins TRBV6-1 to TRBJ1-6; D unresolved. The V gene's germline CDR1 is MNHNS and CDR2 SASEGT. Trimming removed 11 bases at V and 10 bases at J, with 18 bases between. The CDR3 has 13 amino acids. CDR3 loop: CAAGREIGSPLHF. The CDR3 DNA reads as TGTGCCGCCGGGAGGGAAATAGGGTCACCCCTCCACTTT.

In its sample, this clone was seen a few times. This chain uses TRBV15 with TRBJ2-3; D might be TRBD1 (5 bases). Per germline, CDR1 LNHNV and CDR2 YYDKDF (reference sequence). This CDR3 is built from 16 residues. Deletions cut 6 bases from V and 2 bases from J, with 18 bases between. CDR3 amino acids: CATRDSGPGYTDTQYF. The CDR3 nucleotides are TGTGCCACCAGAGATTCAGGGCCGGGTTACACAGATACGCAGTATTTT. The whole variable domain, remainder taken from reference TRBV15 and TRBJ2-3, is DAMVIQNPRYQVTQFGKPVTLSCSQTLNHNVMYWYQQKSSQAPKLLFHYYDKDFNNEADTPDNFQSRRPNTSFCFLDIRSPGLGDTAMYLCATRDSGPGYTDTQYFGPGTRLTVL.

Note on this clone: Compared with germline, one end of the junction differs, possibly owing to a read error. The rearrangement links TRBV7-7 to TRBJ2-5, with 7 bases aligning to TRBD1. In germline, CDR1 is SSHAT, CDR2 FNYEAQ (reference sequence). The CDR3 covers 15 residues. The CDR3 nucleotides are TGTGCTAGCAGCTTACTCCCAGGGGGTGTGGAAGAGCAGTACTTC. Translated, it gives CASSLLPGGVEEQYF.

The rearrangement uses TRBV18 and TRBJ2-7; D is possibly TRBD1 (6 bases). This CDR3 region has 15 residues. The germline V gene encodes CDR1 KGHSH and CDR2 LQKENI. V lost 4 bases and J 4 bases, leaving 17 bases between the germline ends. CDR3 sequence: CASSLPRGTGYEQYF. The DNA of the CDR3 is TGTGCCAGCTCACTCCCGAGGGGGACCGGTTACGAGCAGTACTTC.

The chain has TRBV9 and TRBJ1-4; no clear D. The germline V gene has CDR1 SGDLS and CDR2 YYNGEE. There are 13 residues in the CDR3. The V end was cut by 4 bases, the J end by 5 bases, with 9 bases between. In DNA form, the CDR3 reads TGTGCCAGCAGCTCGAGCCCCAATGAAAAACTGTTTTTT. Amino acids: CASSSSPNEKLFF.

A word on this clone: Other nucleotide sequences in the sample specify the same CDR3. The chain recombines TRBV6-6 with TRBJ2-3; TRBD2 matches at 10 bases. Trimming removed 5 bases from V and 1 base from J; junction bases left unmatched: 0. The CDR3 is made up of 14 amino acids. CDR1 is MNHNY, CDR2 SVGAGI, per germline (reference sequence). CDR3 region: CASSLAGGTDTQYF. The CDR3 DNA is TGTGCCAGCAGTCTAGCGGGGGGCACAGATACGCAGTATTTT.

The sample holds a few counts of this clone. As DNA, the CDR3 is TGCGCCAGCAGCTTTGCGGGACTTCGGGGCGTTTACAATGAGCAGTTCTTC. It encodes CASSFAGLRGVYNEQFF. The V and J genes are TRBV5-1 and TRBJ2-1; D might be TRBD2 (6 bases). The CDR3 runs to 17 residues. The germline CDR1 and CDR2 sequences are SGHRS and YFSETQ. V lost 2 bases and J 4 bases, leaving 19 bases between the germline ends.

This clone was seen only once. The chain combines TRBV18 with TRBJ1-3; D call uncertain. Trimming took off 3 bases at V and 1 base at J, with 4 bases between the two ends. The CDR3 runs to 13 residues. In germline, CDR1 is KGHSH, CDR2 LQKENI. CDR3 sequence (DNA): TGTGCCAGCTCACCGGCTTCTGGAAACACCATATATTTT. This translates into CASSPASGNTIYF.

The chain couples TRBV6-6 to TRBJ2-7; maybe TRBD1 (5 bases). This CDR3 region has 15 residues. The ends were cut back, 2 bases at V and 2 bases at J, with 13 bases in the middle. Germline values: CDR1 MNHNY, CDR2 SVGAGI (reference sequence). The CDR3 region is CASSYTSAGTYEQYF. As DNA, the CDR3 is TGTGCCAGCAGTTACACGAGCGCAGGGACCTACGAGCAGTACTTC.

The rearrangement joins TRBV6-1 to TRBJ1-5, with 7 bases matching TRBD1. The CDR3 consists of 15 residues. The germline V gene encodes CDR1 MNHNS and CDR2 SASEGT. J lost 4 bases, V lost 1 base, and 4 bases had no gene match. CDR3 amino acids: CASSEGGGRNQPQHF. CDR3 sequence (DNA): TGTGCCAGCAGTGAAGGAGGGGGCCGGAATCAGCCCCAGCATTTT.

This clone was detected a few times. The V call is TRBV6-5, the J call TRBJ1-2; 7 bases align to TRBD1. The CDR3 consists of 14 residues. CDR1 MNHEY and CDR2 SVGAGI come from the germline V gene. The junction had 11 bases not matched to a gene; V was cut back by 6 bases and J by 7 bases. The CDR3 here is CASSLTGAPRGYTF. The CDR3 DNA sequence: TGTGCCAGCAGCCTAACAGGGGCCCCCCGTGGCTACACCTTC.

The V gene is TRBV7-9, the J gene TRBJ1-1; a possible D gene is TRBD1 (6 bases). CDR1 is SEHNR, CDR2 FQNEAQ, per germline (reference sequence). Trimming took off 6 bases at V and 0 bases at J, with 11 bases between the two ends. The length of the CDR3 is 14 residues. In nucleotides, the CDR3 is TGTGCCAGCAGTTCAGGGGTGATGAACACTGAAGCTTTCTTT. This gives the protein CASSSGVMNTEAFF.

The chain recombines TRBV9 with TRBJ2-3, with 12 positions matching TRBD2. Germline CDR1 reads SGDLS; CDR2 reads YYNGEE. The length of the CDR3 is 16 residues. Losses at the gene ends were 2 bases for V and 2 bases for J; bases not matched to a gene: 3. The chain's CDR3 is CASSVRTSGVTDTQYF. The CDR3 nucleotides are TGTGCCAGCAGCGTGCGGACTAGCGGGGTCACAGATACGCAGTATTTT.

This clone was counted only a few times. The V call is TRBV6-1, the J call TRBJ1-2; 7 bases map to TRBD1. CDR1 is MNHNS and CDR2 is SASEGT in the germline V gene. The CDR3 contains 13 residues. J gave up 10 bases and V 1 base, and 6 bases lay outside the gene matches. CDR3 nucleotide sequence: TGTGCCAGCAGTGAAGAAGGGGACAGCACCTACACCTTC. Encoded protein: CASSEEGDSTYTF.

The chain joins TRBV2 to TRBJ2-3, with a possible D match to TRBD1 (6 bases). V was cut by 6 bases and J by 2 bases, with 18 bases left in between. This CDR3 is 16 amino acids long. Looked up from germline, CDR1 is SNHLY and CDR2 is FYNNEI. The CDR3 DNA is TGTGCCAGCAGCGGGAAAGTGGTGGGGGCCACAGATACGCAGTATTTT. Protein sequence: CASSGKVVGATDTQYF.

J is TRBJ2-5 and V is TRBV5-4, with D perhaps matching TRBD2 (6 bases). Matching the DNA end better, TRBJ2-7 makes the J call doubtful. CDR1 and CDR2 from the germline V gene are SGHNT and YYREEE (reference sequence). The CDR3 is made up of 15 amino acids. The CDR3 DNA follows: TGTGCCAGCAGCTTGGGAGCCCTGGGAGGCTACGAGCAGTACTTC. Its protein product is CASSLGALGGYEQYF.